These 26 T cell receptor beta chains were sequenced from one sample in a study of cytomegalovirus exposure and HLA in healthy donors. PCR was performed using 60 Vbeta and 13 Jbeta primers. Method: immunoSEQ multiplex PCR; TCRdb's copy keeps in-frame clones and lacks some. The data show fewer than 200,000 clones, roughly 80% seen once. The specimen was PBMCs. The receptors come from a human donor in good health.

The chain combines TRBV5-6 with TRBJ2-1, with TRBD2 as a possible D gene (6 bases). This CDR3 contains 13 residues. The V end was cut by 4 bases, the J end by 10 bases, with 15 bases between. Germline-derived CDR1 and CDR2 are SGHDT and YYEEEE. The CDR3, as DNA: TGTGCCAGCAGCACGACTAGGTCCGGGGAGCAGTTCTTC. The encoded protein is CASSTTRSGEQFF.

The chain is built from TRBV7-9 and TRBJ2-5; 9 bases fit TRBD2. The V segment lost 5 bases and the J segment 2 bases; nucleotides outside the gene matches: 6. The germline CDR1 and CDR2 sequences are SEHNR and FQNEAQ (reference sequence). This CDR3 comprises 15 residues. The CDR3, as DNA: TGTGCCAGCAGCAAGACTAGCGGACTTCAAGAGACCCAGTACTTC. Amino acids: CASSKTSGLQETQYF.

The chain has TRBV9 and TRBJ2-3; TRBD2 agrees at 9 bases. Trimming removed 6 bases from V and 5 bases from J; junction bases left unmatched: 13. The germline gives CDR1 SGDLS, CDR2 YYNGEE. This CDR3 contains 16 residues. DNA for the CDR3: TGTGCCAGCACCGGTAAAGCTGGCGGGGGGGGAGATACGCAGTATTTT. This gives the protein CASTGKAGGGGDTQYF. Full variable domain (outside the CDR3, taken from reference TRBV9 and TRBJ2-3): DSGVTQTPKHLITATGQRVTLRCSPRSGDLSVYWYQQSLDQGLQFLIQYYNGEERAKGNILERFSAQQFPDLHSELNLSSLELGDSALYFCASTGKAGGGGDTQYFGPGTRLTVL.

The genes are TRBV19 and TRBJ1-2; 7 bases match TRBD1. V gave up 3 bases and J gave up 3 bases; unmatched junction bases: 4. This CDR3 spans 14 amino acids. Germline V gene data show CDR1 as LNHDA and CDR2 as SQIVND (reference sequence). The CDR3 bases are TGTGCCAGTAGTATCTCCAGGGGGGACTATGGCTACACCTTC. Residues: CASSISRGDYGYTF.

V gene TRBV2 combines with J gene TRBJ2-2; 9 nucleotides agree with TRBD1. Germline trimming cut 7 bases from V and 6 bases from J; bases unmatched to any gene: 9. The CDR3 has 15 amino acids. Germline CDR1 and CDR2: SNHLY and FYNNEI. The CDR3 reads CASKTGTGISGELFF. CDR3 nucleotides: TGTGCCAGCAAAACCGGGACAGGGATATCCGGGGAGCTGTTTTTT.

V usage is TRBV29-1 and J usage is TRBJ2-5; D gene ambiguous. The CDR3 length is 9 residues. The V gene lost 5 bases and the J gene lost 5 bases, with 3 bases spanning the gap. CDR1 and CDR2 from the germline V gene are SQVTM and ANQGSEA. CDR3 amino acids: CSVSETQYF. DNA for the CDR3: TGCAGCGTTTCGGAGACCCAGTACTTC.

The V call is TRBV7-9, the J call TRBJ1-2, with 7 bases that match TRBD1. The germline gives CDR1 SEHNR, CDR2 FQNEAQ (reference sequence). V lost 7 bases and J lost 2; bases outside the gene matches: 10. CDR3 length: 15 amino acids. The CDR3: CASIHPGTANYGYTF. The CDR3 coding sequence is TGTGCCAGCATCCATCCCGGGACAGCCAACTATGGCTACACCTTC.

This clone showed up just a few times. The chain is built from TRBV2 and TRBJ2-2; no definite D call. The CDR3 runs to 10 residues. V was shortened by 10 bases and J by 6 bases, with 6 bases between the two germline ends. The germline V gene encodes CDR1 SNHLY and CDR2 FYNNEI. CDR3 nucleotides: TGTGCCACCTCCTCCGGGGAGCTGTTTTTT. This encodes CATSSGELFF.

V and J are TRBV29-1 and TRBJ2-5; perhaps TRBD2 as D (5 bases). V was cut by 7 bases and J by 5 bases, with 17 bases left in between. The CDR3 is 13 residues long. The germline V gene has CDR1 SQVTM and CDR2 ANQGSEA. CDR3: CSAPRVRGETQYF. In nucleotides, the CDR3 is TGCAGCGCTCCCCGGGTTCGAGGGGAGACCCAGTACTTC.

This clone was observed a few times. Written as DNA, the CDR3 is TGTGCCAGCAGGCTACAGCGGGGGGGCCTTCTAACCGGGGAGCTGTTTTTT. Protein: CASRLQRGGLLTGELFF. The chain combines TRBV7-2 with TRBJ2-2; 10 nucleotides line up with TRBD2. V lost 6 bases, J lost 5 bases, and 12 bases stayed unmatched. Germline values: CDR1 SGHTA, CDR2 FQGNSA. The CDR3 spans 17 residues.

This chain links TRBV6-6 with TRBJ1-5; D is unresolved. Germline V CDR1 and CDR2: MNHNY, SVGAGI (reference sequence). This CDR3 is 15 amino acids long. Trimming removed 0 bases from V and 3 bases from J, with 9 bases in between. CDR3: CASSYSGGFNQPQHF. CDR3 DNA: TGTGCCAGCAGTTACTCGGGCGGGTTCAATCAGCCCCAGCATTTT.

The genes are TRBV19 and TRBJ2-2; 7 bases are shared with TRBD1. Trimming took 8 bases from V and 3 from J; bases not matched to a gene: 9. The CDR3 covers 15 residues. CDR1 LNHDA and CDR2 SQIVND come from the germline V gene (reference sequence). CDR3 in amino acids: CASCPGTEYTGELFF. The CDR3 region has the DNA TGTGCCAGTTGCCCCGGGACAGAGTACACCGGGGAGCTGTTTTTT.

The chain recombines TRBV19 with TRBJ1-2; 10 bases are a match to TRBD1. CDR1 and CDR2 (germline): LNHDA, SQIVND (reference sequence). The CDR3 spans 16 residues. Trimming cost V 5 bases and J 2 bases; bases outside gene matches: 8. The CDR3: CASSGTGTGANYGYTF. The CDR3, as DNA: TGTGCCAGTAGTGGAACCGGGACAGGGGCGAACTATGGCTACACCTTC.

The chain uses TRBV29-1 and TRBJ2-7; 12 nucleotides agree with TRBD2. The CDR3 spans 14 residues. V lost 3 bases, J lost 3 bases, and 3 bases stayed unmatched. Germline assignment: CDR1 SQVTM and CDR2 ANQGSEA. Written as DNA, the CDR3 is TGCAGCGTTGATGAGGGACTAGCGGGCTACGAGCAGTACTTC. Translated: CSVDEGLAGYEQYF.

The chain joins TRBV6-4 to TRBJ2-3; 7 nucleotides line up with TRBD2. This CDR3 contains 15 residues. V was clipped by 8 bases and J by 2 bases; unmatched bases: 10. The germline V gene has CDR1 MRHNA and CDR2 SNTAGT. As DNA, the CDR3 is TGTGCCAGCGGCGGTATAGCGGGCTACACAGATACGCAGTATTTT. As protein: CASGGIAGYTDTQYF.

The V call is TRBV7-6, the J call TRBJ2-7; D is uncertain. CDR1 is SGHVS, CDR2 FNYEAQ, per germline. CDR3 length equals 13 residues. The ends were cut back, 5 bases at V and 2 bases at J, with 10 bases in the middle. CDR3 bases: TGTGCCAGCAGCCCACCAGATACCTACGAGCAGTACTTC. Its protein product is CASSPPDTYEQYF.

This clone was detected only a few times. The chain recombines TRBV6-5 with TRBJ2-7, with D possibly matching TRBD2 (7 bases). The CDR3 runs to 13 residues. Germline CDR1 is MNHEY and CDR2 is SVGAGI. Trimming stripped 6 bases from V and 3 bases from J, with 12 bases between. The CDR3 nucleotides read TGTGCCAGCAGCCTGGGAGGGGGCTACGAGCAGTACTTC. Amino acid sequence: CASSLGGGYEQYF.

This clone was detected only once. J is TRBJ2-3 and V is TRBV5-6, with TRBD2 as a possible D gene (5 bases). Germline V gene data show CDR1 as SGHDT and CDR2 as YYEEEE. Trimming took off 0 bases at V and 5 bases at J, with 7 bases between the two ends. The CDR3 runs to 13 residues. CDR3 DNA: TGTGCCAGCAGCTTGGCCGCGGGAGATACGCAGTATTTT. Its translation is CASSLAAGDTQYF. The complete variable domain, with remaining parts taken from reference TRBV5-6 and TRBJ2-3, reads DAGVTQSPTHLIKTRGQQVTLRCSPKSGHDTVSWYQQALGQGPQFIFQYYEEEERQRGNFPDRFSGHQFPNYSSELNVNALLLGDSALYLCASSLAAGDTQYFGPGTRLTVL.

This sequence joins TRBV4-3 and TRBJ2-5, with TRBD1 matching over 10 bases. Germline V gene data show CDR1 as LGHNA and CDR2 as YSLEER. After removal of 5 bases from V and 3 bases from J, the junction contained 3 bases not matched to a gene. CDR3 size: 14 residues. CDR3: CASSEGTGEETQYF. The CDR3 DNA is TGCGCCAGCAGCGAAGGGACAGGGGAAGAGACCCAGTACTTC.

This clone is a singleton in its sample. The chain recombines TRBV7-9 with TRBJ2-1; 9 positions match TRBD2. V lost 5 bases, J lost 6 bases, and 11 bases stayed unmatched. Per the germline V gene, CDR1 is SEHNR and CDR2 is FQNEAQ (reference sequence). The CDR3 spans 16 residues. The CDR3 coding sequence is TGTGCCAGCAGCGAACCGAGGCGGGGGGGCATCAATGAGCAGTTCTTC. Residues: CASSEPRRGGINEQFF. Combining the CDR3 with reference TRBV7-9 and TRBJ2-1 gives the whole variable domain DTGVSQNPRHKITKRGQNVTFRCDPISEHNRLYWYRQTLGQGPEFLTYFQNEAQLEKSRLLSDRFSAERPKGSFSTLEIQRTEQGDSAMYLCASSEPRRGGINEQFFGPGTRLTVL.

This chain uses TRBV7-2 with TRBJ2-5; tentatively, D is TRBD1 (6 bases). CDR1 and CDR2 from the germline V gene are SGHTA and FQGNSA. V lost 3 bases and J 3 bases, leaving 8 bases between the germline ends. The CDR3 covers 13 residues. DNA for the CDR3: TGTGCCAGCAGCTTTGACAGGAAAGAGACCCAGTACTTC. This gives the protein CASSFDRKETQYF.

This clone was detected once. The chain carries TRBV2 and TRBJ2-3; TRBD2 matches at 12 bases. The V segment lost 7 bases and the J segment 4 bases; nucleotides outside the gene matches: 6. The germline V gene encodes CDR1 SNHLY and CDR2 FYNNEI. This CDR3 has 15 residues. The CDR3 reads CASNLLAGGSDTQYF. The CDR3 bases are TGTGCCAGCAACCTACTAGCGGGGGGATCAGATACGCAGTATTTT. The full variable domain, with the rest looked up from reference TRBV2 and TRBJ2-3, is EPEVTQTPSHQVTQMGQEVILRCVPISNHLYFYWYRQILGQKVEFLVSFYNNEISEKSEIFDDQFSVERPDGSNFTLKIRSTKLEDSAMYFCASNLLAGGSDTQYFGPGTRLTVL.

The chain is built from TRBV13 and TRBJ2-1, with 7 bases aligning to TRBD2. CDR3 size: 13 residues. V lost 3 bases, J lost 7 bases, and 3 bases stayed unmatched. Germline loops: CDR1 PRHDT, CDR2 FYEKMQ (reference sequence). The CDR3 loop reads CASSFPGGNEQFF. As DNA, the CDR3 is TGTGCCAGCAGCTTTCCGGGGGGTAATGAGCAGTTCTTC. Combining the CDR3 with reference TRBV13 and TRBJ2-1 gives the whole variable domain AAGVIQSPRHLIKEKRETATLKCYPIPRHDTVYWYQQGPGQDPQFLISFYEKMQSDKGSIPDRFSAQQFSDYHSELNMSSLELGDSALYFCASSFPGGNEQFFGPGTRLTVL.

The chain couples TRBV7-2 to TRBJ1-5; D remains unclear. Germline V gives CDR1 SGHTA, CDR2 FQGNSA. There are 14 residues in the CDR3. The V gene lost 5 bases and the J gene lost 1 base, with 9 bases spanning the gap. In DNA form, the CDR3 reads TGTGCCAGCAGCCCTGCGGGCAGCAATCAGCCCCAGCATTTT. Translated, it gives CASSPAGSNQPQHF.

The chain employs TRBV25-1 and TRBJ1-3, with a possible D match to TRBD1 (5 bases). The germline gives CDR1 MGHDK, CDR2 SYGVNS. The V and J ends lost 4 bases and 0 bases respectively, with 13 bases between them. The CDR3 loop spans 16 amino acids. The CDR3: CASSGVGTFSGNTIYF. The CDR3 coding sequence is TGTGCCAGCAGTGGGGTAGGGACTTTCTCTGGAAACACCATATATTTT.

The chain is built from TRBV5-5 and TRBJ1-1, with TRBD1 matching 7 bases. From germline, CDR1 is SGHKS and CDR2 YYEKEE (reference sequence). The length of the CDR3 is 14 residues. V lost 4 bases, J lost 1 base, and 4 bases stayed unmatched. CDR3 residues: CASSRDSQNTEAFF. Written as DNA, the CDR3 is TGTGCCAGCAGCCGGGACAGTCAGAACACTGAAGCTTTCTTT.